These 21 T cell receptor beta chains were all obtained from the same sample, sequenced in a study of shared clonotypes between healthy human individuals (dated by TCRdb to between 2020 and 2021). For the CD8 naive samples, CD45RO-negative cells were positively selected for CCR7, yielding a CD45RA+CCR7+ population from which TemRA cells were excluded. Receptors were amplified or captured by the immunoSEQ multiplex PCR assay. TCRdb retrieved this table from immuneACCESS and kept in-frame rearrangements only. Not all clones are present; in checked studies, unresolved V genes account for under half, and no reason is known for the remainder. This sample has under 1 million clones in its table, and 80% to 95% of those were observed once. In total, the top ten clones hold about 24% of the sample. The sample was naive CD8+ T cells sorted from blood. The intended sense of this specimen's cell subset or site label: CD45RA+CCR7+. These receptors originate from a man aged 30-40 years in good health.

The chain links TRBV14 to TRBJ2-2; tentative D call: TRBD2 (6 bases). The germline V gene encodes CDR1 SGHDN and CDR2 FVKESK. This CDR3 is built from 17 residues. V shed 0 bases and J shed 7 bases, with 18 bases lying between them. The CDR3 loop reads CASSQDGGWGRGGELFF. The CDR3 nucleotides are TGTGCCAGCAGCCAAGACGGGGGATGGGGACGAGGCGGGGAGCTGTTTTTT.

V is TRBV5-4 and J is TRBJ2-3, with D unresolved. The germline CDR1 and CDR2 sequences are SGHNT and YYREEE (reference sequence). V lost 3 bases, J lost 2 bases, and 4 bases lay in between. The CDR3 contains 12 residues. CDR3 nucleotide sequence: TGTGCCAGCAGCTCTCCCACAGATACGCAGTATTTT. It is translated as CASSSPTDTQYF.

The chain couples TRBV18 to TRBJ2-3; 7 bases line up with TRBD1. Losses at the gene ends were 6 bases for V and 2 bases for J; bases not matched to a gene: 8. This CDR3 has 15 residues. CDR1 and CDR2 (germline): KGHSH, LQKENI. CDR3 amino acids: CASSLPGQNTDTQYF. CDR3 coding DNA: TGTGCCAGCTCTCTTCCGGGACAGAACACAGATACGCAGTATTTT.

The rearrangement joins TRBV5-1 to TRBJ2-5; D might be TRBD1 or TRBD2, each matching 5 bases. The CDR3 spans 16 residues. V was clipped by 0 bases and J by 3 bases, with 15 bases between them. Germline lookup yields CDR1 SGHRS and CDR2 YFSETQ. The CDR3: CASSLVWGITEETQYF. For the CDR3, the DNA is TGCGCCAGCAGCTTGGTCTGGGGGATAACTGAAGAGACCCAGTACTTC.

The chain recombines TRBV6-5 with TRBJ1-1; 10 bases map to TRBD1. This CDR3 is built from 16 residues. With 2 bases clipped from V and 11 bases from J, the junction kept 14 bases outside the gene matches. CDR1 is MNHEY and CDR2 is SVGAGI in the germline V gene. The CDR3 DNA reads TGTGCCAGCAGTTACGGTGTTAGGGACAGGGGCGTAGACGCTTTCTTT. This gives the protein CASSYGVRDRGVDAFF.

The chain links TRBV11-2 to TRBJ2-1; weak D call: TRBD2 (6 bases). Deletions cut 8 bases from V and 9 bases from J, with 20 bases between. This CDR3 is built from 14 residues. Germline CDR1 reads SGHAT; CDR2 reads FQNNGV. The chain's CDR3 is CASLPREPEGEQFF. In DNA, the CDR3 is TGTGCCAGCCTGCCCCGGGAGCCGGAAGGTGAGCAGTTCTTC.

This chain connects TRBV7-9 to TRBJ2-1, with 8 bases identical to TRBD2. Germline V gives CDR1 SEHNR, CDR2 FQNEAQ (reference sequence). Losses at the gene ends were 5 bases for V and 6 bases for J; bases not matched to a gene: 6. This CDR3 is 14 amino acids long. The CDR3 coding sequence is TGTGCCAGCAGCGCCGGACTAGCCATCAATGAGCAGTTCTTC. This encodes CASSAGLAINEQFF.

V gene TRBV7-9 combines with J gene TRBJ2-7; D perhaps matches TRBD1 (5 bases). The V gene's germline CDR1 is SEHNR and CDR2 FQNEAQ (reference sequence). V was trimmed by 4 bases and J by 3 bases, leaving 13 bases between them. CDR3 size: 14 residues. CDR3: CASSSIGAGYEQYF. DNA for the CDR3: TGTGCCAGCAGCTCAATAGGGGCTGGCTACGAGCAGTACTTC.

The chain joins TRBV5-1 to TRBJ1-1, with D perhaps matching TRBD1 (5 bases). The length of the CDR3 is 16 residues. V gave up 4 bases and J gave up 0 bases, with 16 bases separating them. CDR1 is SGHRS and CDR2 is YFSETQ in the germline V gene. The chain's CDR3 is CASSDTSGYLNTEAFF. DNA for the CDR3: TGCGCCAGCAGCGATACATCAGGGTACTTGAACACTGAAGCTTTCTTT.

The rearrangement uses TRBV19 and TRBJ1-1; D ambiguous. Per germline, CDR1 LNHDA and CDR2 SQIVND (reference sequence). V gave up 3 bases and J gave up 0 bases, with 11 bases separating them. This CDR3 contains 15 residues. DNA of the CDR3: TGTGCCAGTAGTATTGGGCTCAGGATGAACACTGAAGCTTTCTTT. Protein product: CASSIGLRMNTEAFF.

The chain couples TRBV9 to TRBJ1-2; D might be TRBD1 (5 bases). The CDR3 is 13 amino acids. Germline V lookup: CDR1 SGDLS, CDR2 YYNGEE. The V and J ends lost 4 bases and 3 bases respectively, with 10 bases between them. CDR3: CASSYGTDYGYTF. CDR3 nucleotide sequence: TGTGCCAGCAGCTATGGGACGGACTATGGCTACACCTTC.

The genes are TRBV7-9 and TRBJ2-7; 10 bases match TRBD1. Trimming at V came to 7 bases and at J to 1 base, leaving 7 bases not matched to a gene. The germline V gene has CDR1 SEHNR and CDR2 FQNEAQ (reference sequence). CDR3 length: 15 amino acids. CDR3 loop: CASTDGQGVSYEQYF. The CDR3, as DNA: TGTGCCAGCACCGACGGACAGGGGGTATCCTACGAGCAGTACTTC.

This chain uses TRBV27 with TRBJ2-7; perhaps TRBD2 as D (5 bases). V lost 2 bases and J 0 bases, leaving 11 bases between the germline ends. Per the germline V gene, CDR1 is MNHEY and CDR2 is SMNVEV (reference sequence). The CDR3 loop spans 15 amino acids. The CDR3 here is CASSLLRARSYEQYF. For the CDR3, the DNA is TGTGCCAGCAGTTTACTGCGGGCGCGCTCCTACGAGCAGTACTTC.

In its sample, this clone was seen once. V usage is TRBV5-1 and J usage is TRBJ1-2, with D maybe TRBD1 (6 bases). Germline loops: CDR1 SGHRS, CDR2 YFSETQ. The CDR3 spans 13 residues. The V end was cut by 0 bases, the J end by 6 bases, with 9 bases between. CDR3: CASSLGQGHGYTF. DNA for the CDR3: TGCGCCAGCAGCTTGGGTCAGGGGCATGGCTACACCTTC.

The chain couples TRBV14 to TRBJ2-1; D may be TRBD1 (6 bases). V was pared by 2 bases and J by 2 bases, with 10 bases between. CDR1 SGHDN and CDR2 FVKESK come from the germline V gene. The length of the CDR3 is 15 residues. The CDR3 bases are TGTGCCAGCAGCCAATTTCGGACAGCCTACAATGAGCAGTTCTTC. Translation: CASSQFRTAYNEQFF.

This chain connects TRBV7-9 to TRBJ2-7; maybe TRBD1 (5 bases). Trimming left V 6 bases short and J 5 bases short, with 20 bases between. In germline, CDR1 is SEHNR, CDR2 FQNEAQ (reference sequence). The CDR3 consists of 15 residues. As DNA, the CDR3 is TGTGCCAGCAGTTACAGTACAGGAATCAGGGACGAGCAGTACTTC. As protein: CASSYSTGIRDEQYF.

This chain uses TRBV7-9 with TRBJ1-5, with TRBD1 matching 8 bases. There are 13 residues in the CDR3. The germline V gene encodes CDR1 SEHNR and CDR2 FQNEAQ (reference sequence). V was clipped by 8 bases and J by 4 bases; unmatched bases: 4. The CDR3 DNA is TGTGCCAGCCAGGGGGCAGGGAATCAGCCCCAGCATTTT. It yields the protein CASQGAGNQPQHF. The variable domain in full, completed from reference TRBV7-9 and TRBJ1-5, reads DTGVSQNPRHKITKRGQNVTFRCDPISEHNRLYWYRQTLGQGPEFLTYFQNEAQLEKSRLLSDRFSAERPKGSFSTLEIQRTEQGDSAMYLCASQGAGNQPQHFGDGTRLSIL.

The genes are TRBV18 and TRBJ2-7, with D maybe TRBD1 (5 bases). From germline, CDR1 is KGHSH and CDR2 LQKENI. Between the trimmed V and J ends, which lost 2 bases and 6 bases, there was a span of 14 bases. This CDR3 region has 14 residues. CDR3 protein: CASSPEAGWPEQYF. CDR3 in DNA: TGTGCCAGCTCACCAGAGGCAGGGTGGCCCGAGCAGTACTTC.

CDR3 nucleotide sequence: TGTGCCAGTAGTATCTACGTACTAGCGGCATACAATGAGCAGTTCTTC. This translates into CASSIYVLAAYNEQFF. The chain couples TRBV19 to TRBJ2-1; 8 positions match TRBD2. CDR3 length: 16 residues. Germline lookup yields CDR1 LNHDA and CDR2 SQIVND (reference sequence). V lost 3 bases and J lost 4; bases outside the gene matches: 8.

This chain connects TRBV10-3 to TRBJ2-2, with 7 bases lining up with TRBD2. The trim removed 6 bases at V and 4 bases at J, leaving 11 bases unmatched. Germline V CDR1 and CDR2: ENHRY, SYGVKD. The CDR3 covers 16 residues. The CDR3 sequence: CAISVISGSSTGELFF. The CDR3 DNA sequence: TGTGCCATCAGCGTAATTAGCGGGTCCAGCACCGGGGAGCTGTTTTTT.

The CDR3 spells CASSQDWSYEQYF. In DNA, the CDR3 is TGTGCCAGCAGCCAAGATTGGAGTTACGAGCAGTACTTC. This sequence joins TRBV14 and TRBJ2-7, with D hard to call. The CDR3 spans 13 residues. Germline-derived CDR1 and CDR2 are SGHDN and FVKESK. V was pared by 0 bases and J by 4 bases, with 7 bases between.